These T cell receptor beta chains were read from a single sample in a study of metastatic and nonmetastatic thyroid tumors. TCRdb re-analyzed the PCR reads through MiXCR. The sample shows around 13,000 clones, around 10% of them seen only once. Sample: blood. Every receptor here comes from a female donor with papillary thyroid cancer or a benign thyroid nodule (not recorded which). Some clones in this sample may be carry-over from other donors' samples. The CDR3 runs from the conserved cysteine through the conserved F or W. The order of the fields is clone size, CDR3 length, V gene, J gene, D gene, CDR3 protein, CDR3 DNA. A D gene is named only where the DNA matches it firmly. The size entry gives how often the clone was seen (once, few, many) or a class if it is expanded.

clone_size: medium-sized; cdr3_length: 18; v_call: TRBV7-8; j_call: TRBJ2-7; d_call: TRBD2; cdr3_aa: CASSPRTSGGLSSYEQYF; cdr3_nt: TGTGCCAGCAGCCCCCGGACTAGCGGGGGCCTGAGCTCCTACGAGCAGTACTTC
clone_size: many; cdr3_length: 17; v_call: TRBV2; j_call: TRBJ2-7; d_call: TRBD2; cdr3_aa: CASSRAELAESSYEQYF; cdr3_nt: TGTGCCAGCAGTCGAGCTGAACTAGCGGAGTCCTCCTACGAGCAGTACTTC
clone_size: many; cdr3_length: 15; v_call: TRBV28; j_call: TRBJ2-3; d_call: .; cdr3_aa: CASSSVGGLADTQYF; cdr3_nt: TGTGCCAGCAGTTCGGTGGGCGGATTGGCAGATACGCAGTATTTT
clone_size: many; cdr3_length: 12; v_call: TRBV2; j_call: TRBJ1-4; d_call: .; cdr3_aa: CASSGVAEKLFF; cdr3_nt: TGTGCCAGCAGTGGGGTGGCAGAAAAACTGTTTTTT
clone_size: many; cdr3_length: 16; v_call: TRBV5-1; j_call: TRBJ1-3; d_call: .; cdr3_aa: CASSPGGGLGGNTIYF; cdr3_nt: TGCGCCAGCAGCCCTGGTGGGGGGCTAGGAGGAAACACCATATATTTT
clone_size: few; cdr3_length: 15; v_call: TRBV2; j_call: TRBJ2-7; d_call: TRBD2; cdr3_aa: CASSGTSGNSYEQYF; cdr3_nt: TGTGCCAGCAGTGGAACTAGCGGGAACTCCTACGAGCAGTACTTC
clone_size: many; cdr3_length: 13; v_call: TRBV4-1; j_call: TRBJ1-3; d_call: .; cdr3_aa: CASSQGQLHTIYF; cdr3_nt: TGCGCCAGCAGCCAAGGACAGTTACACACCATATATTTT
clone_size: many; cdr3_length: 15; v_call: TRBV30; j_call: TRBJ1-4; d_call: .; cdr3_aa: CAWSPAGGTNEKLFF; cdr3_nt: TGTGCCTGGAGTCCGGCGGGGGGAACTAATGAAAAACTGTTTTTT
clone_size: many; cdr3_length: 15; v_call: TRBV20-1; j_call: TRBJ2-7; d_call: TRBD1; cdr3_aa: CSASRVGTEPYEQYF; cdr3_nt: TGCAGTGCTAGCCGCGTGGGGACAGAACCTTACGAGCAGTACTTC
clone_size: many; cdr3_length: 14; v_call: TRBV28; j_call: TRBJ2-5; d_call: .; cdr3_aa: CASQDSLPQETQYF; cdr3_nt: TGTGCCAGCCAGGACAGCTTACCCCAAGAGACCCAGTACTTC
clone_size: many; cdr3_length: 13; v_call: TRBV9; j_call: TRBJ1-1; d_call: .; cdr3_aa: CASSVASRSEAFF; cdr3_nt: TGTGCCAGCAGCGTAGCTAGTAGAAGTGAAGCTTTCTTT
clone_size: many; cdr3_length: 11; v_call: TRBV5-1; j_call: TRBJ2-7; d_call: .; cdr3_aa: CASSRPPEQYF; cdr3_nt: TGCGCCAGCAGTCGGCCCCCCGAGCAGTACTTC
clone_size: medium-sized; cdr3_length: 15; v_call: TRBV6-1; j_call: TRBJ1-1; d_call: .; cdr3_aa: CASRNIQVVNTEAFF; cdr3_nt: TGTGCCAGCAGAAATATACAGGTGGTGAACACTGAAGCTTTCTTT
clone_size: many; cdr3_length: 17; v_call: TRBV4-3; j_call: TRBJ2-2; d_call: .; cdr3_aa: CASSQDPAGQNTGELFF; cdr3_nt: TGCGCCAGCAGCCAAGATCCCGCAGGGCAAAACACCGGGGAGCTGTTTTTT
clone_size: many; cdr3_length: 16; v_call: TRBV5-1; j_call: TRBJ1-1; d_call: .; cdr3_aa: CASSPQIRGANTEAFF; cdr3_nt: TGCGCCAGCAGCCCCCAGATACGGGGGGCGAACACTGAAGCTTTCTTT
clone_size: medium-sized; cdr3_length: 16; v_call: TRBV9; j_call: TRBJ2-1; d_call: .; cdr3_aa: CASSVDLSVSSNEQFF; cdr3_nt: TGTGCCAGCAGCGTAGACCTTAGCGTGAGTAGCAATGAGCAGTTCTTC
clone_size: few; cdr3_length: 18; v_call: TRBV19; j_call: TRBJ2-7; d_call: TRBD2; cdr3_aa: CASSITLREGRGAYEQYF; cdr3_nt: TGTGCCAGTAGTATCACCCTCCGGGAGGGAAGAGGTGCCTACGAGCAGTACTTC